This T cell receptor beta chain is drawn from a study of T cell responses to AZD1222 COVID-19 vaccine. Repertoires were generated with immunoSEQ multiplex PCR, while TCRdb's copy carries only in-frame clones and drops some. Of about 140,000 clones listed, about 91% are singletons. Trimming cost V 5 bases and J 12 bases, with 17 bases left between them. Germline CDR1 and CDR2: MDHEN and SYDVKM. The CDR3 loop spans 13 amino acids. This receptor was obtained from an adult who received the AZD1222 COVID-19 vaccine. The J gene is TRBJ1-5, the V gene TRBV28, with D possibly matching TRBD1 (5 bases). Specimen: peripheral blood, collected 28 days after the second AZD1222 dose. The CDR3 DNA sequence: TGTGCCAGCAGTGGAATCCGGGGCCCCTACCAGCATTTT. This encodes CASSGIRGPYQHF.